This T cell receptor beta chain was recovered during a study of T cells after yellow fever vaccination. Notes on the study in general: Peaking on day 5 versus 15, the secondary response was faster but weaker. Most primary-vaccination clones recurred post-booster (more than 95% CD4, around 88% CD8). Researchers cautioned that FACS-sorted repertoires could harbor abundant clonotypes contaminating from the bulk population.

This clonotype was observed at least ten times. The antigen is unknown. Making TCR cDNA involved 5'RACE template switching, which added UMIs and a universal primer site. One entry per CDR3 protein, called by TCRdb with MiXCR from the 5' RACE reads. The repertoire includes about 310,000 distinct CDR3 sequences, around 3.6% of them detected once, and 23% sits in the top ten. This sequence originates from a man between 18 and 29 years old who received the YFV17D yellow fever vaccine. The source was PBMCs, collected on the day of the yellow fever booster vaccination.

Here the CDR3 reads CASSRSNEQFF. CDR3 bases: TGTGCCAGCAGCCGAAGCAATGAGCAGTTCTTC. The chain combines TRBV7-2 with TRBJ2-1, with D unclear. V lost 5 bases to trimming and J lost 6 bases, with 5 bases between them. The CDR3 has 11 residues. The germline CDR1 and CDR2 sequences are SGHTA and FQGNSA.